One sample yielded the 30 T cell receptor beta chains listed below, sequenced in a study of human T cells and chemical hapten exposure. TCRdb processed the RACE reads anew with MiXCR; each CDR3 protein has one entry. Of 200,000 to 300,000 distinct CDR3 sequences listed, approximately 8.6% are singletons. Time point defined: pre-sensitization, week 0. Treatment specified: therapeutic diphenylcyclopropenone sensitization with weekly scalp DPC. The sample was whole blood, taken in connection with sensitization to the hapten diphenylcyclopropenone (DPC). The receptors originated from a woman aged 40 to 50 with alopecia areata. Some clones in this sample may be carry-over from other donors' samples.

This clonotype has at least ten counts. The chain links TRBV29-1 to TRBJ2-7; either TRBD1 or TRBD2 may supply D (5 bases each). CDR1 SQVTM and CDR2 ANQGSEA come from the germline V gene. The CDR3 sequence is 13 residues long. V gave up 6 bases and J gave up 3 bases, with 15 bases separating them. The CDR3, as DNA: TGCAGCGTCGCGTGGGACGGGTACTACGAGCAGTACTTC. As protein: CSVAWDGYYEQYF.

The CDR3 nucleotides are TGTGCCAGCAGCTTAGTAGGAGACCTGGATACGCAGTATTTT. Translated, it gives CASSLVGDLDTQYF. The gene calls are TRBV7-3 and TRBJ2-3; D not certain. Germline CDR1 and CDR2: SGHTA and FQGTGA. The CDR3 consists of 14 residues. V was pared by 2 bases and J by 6 bases, with 12 bases between.

Only a few counts were recorded for this clonotype. V and J are TRBV12-3 or TRBV12-4 and TRBJ2-1; TRBD1 matches 9 bases. The trim removed 6 bases at V and 7 bases at J, leaving 10 bases unmatched. CDR3 size: 15 residues. In DNA, the CDR3 is TGTGCCAGCAGCTCGGGACAGGGATCGTCGAATGAGCAGTTCTTC. Its protein product is CASSSGQGSSNEQFF.

This clonotype was observed a few times. The chain combines TRBV5-1 with TRBJ1-5; D call uncertain. CDR1 is SGHRS and CDR2 is YFSETQ in the germline V gene. Trimming removed 1 base at V and 4 bases at J, with 9 bases between. The CDR3 totals 14 residues. The CDR3 sequence is CASSLSPGNQPQHF. DNA of the CDR3: TGCGCCAGCAGCTTGAGTCCGGGGAATCAGCCCCAGCATTTT.

This clonotype was seen ten or more times. J is TRBJ1-1 and V is TRBV7-8; D is undetermined. CDR1 is SGHVS, CDR2 FQNEAQ, per germline. V lost 0 bases and J lost 1, with 9 bases in between. This CDR3 has 15 amino acids. The chain's CDR3 is CASSLASKGNTEAFF. CDR3 nucleotide sequence: TGTGCCAGCAGCTTAGCGTCGAAGGGGAACACTGAAGCTTTCTTT.

The rearrangement links TRBV9 to TRBJ2-1; D not resolved. Germline V gene sequence: CDR1 SGDLS, CDR2 YYNGEE. CDR3 length equals 13 residues. V dropped 7 bases and J dropped 2 bases, with 10 bases sitting between them. Here the CDR3 reads CASQTPPYNEQFF. In nucleotides, the CDR3 is TGTGCCAGCCAGACCCCCCCCTACAATGAGCAGTTCTTC.

This clonotype was seen only a few times. V gene TRBV6-5 combines with J gene TRBJ1-3; the D gene is possibly TRBD1 (5 bases). V gave up 10 bases and J gave up 0 bases, with 16 bases separating them. Germline CDR1 and CDR2: MNHEY and SVGAGI. CDR3 length: 15 residues. As DNA, the CDR3 is TGTGCCACCGGCCATCAGGGCTACTCTGGAAACACCATATATTTT. Residues: CATGHQGYSGNTIYF.

This rearrangement joins TRBV10-3 to TRBJ2-5, with 12 bases matching TRBD2. Trimming at V came to 5 bases and at J to 5 bases, leaving 6 bases not matched to a gene. The CDR3 consists of 15 residues. CDR1 ENHRY and CDR2 SYGVKD come from the germline V gene. CDR3 protein: CAISPRLAGEETQYF. CDR3 sequence (DNA): TGTGCCATCAGTCCCCGACTAGCGGGAGAGGAGACCCAGTACTTC.

V gene TRBV7-2 combines with J gene TRBJ1-1; possible D gene TRBD1, 5 bases. The germline V gene has CDR1 SGHTA and CDR2 FQGNSA. Trimming removed 0 bases from V and 7 bases from J, with 9 bases in between. The CDR3 runs 13 residues. The CDR3 is CASSLALRVEAFF. CDR3 DNA: TGTGCCAGCAGCTTAGCGCTCAGGGTTGAAGCTTTCTTT. The variable domain in full, with the rest retrieved from reference TRBV7-2 and TRBJ1-1, is GAGVSQSPSNKVTEKGKDVELRCDPISGHTALYWYRQSLGQGLEFLIYFQGNSAPDKSGLPSDRFSAERTGGSVSTLTIQRTQQEDSAVYLCASSLALRVEAFFGQGTRLTVV.

The chain employs TRBV12-3 or TRBV12-4 and TRBJ1-5; maybe TRBD1 (6 bases). This CDR3 has 15 residues. V gave up 5 bases and J gave up 0 bases, with 11 bases separating them. As DNA, the CDR3 is TGTGCCAGCAGTCAGGACAGCTCTAGCAATCAGCCCCAGCATTTT. It encodes CASSQDSSSNQPQHF.

The sample holds a few counts of this clonotype. This chain uses TRBV2 with TRBJ1-3; D is perhaps TRBD1 (6 bases). The ends were cut back, 4 bases at V and 2 bases at J, with 15 bases in the middle. The CDR3 extends over 16 amino acids. Per the germline V gene, CDR1 is SNHLY and CDR2 is FYNNEI. The CDR3 here is CASSGIDRRTGNTIYF. DNA for the CDR3: TGTGCCAGCAGTGGAATCGACAGGCGAACTGGAAACACCATATATTTT.

This chain joins TRBV10-3 and TRBJ2-7, with 10 positions matching TRBD2. There are 15 residues in the CDR3. Germline V gene sequence: CDR1 ENHRY, CDR2 SYGVKD. V was pared by 3 bases and J by 6 bases, with 8 bases of the junction left unmatched. The CDR3 here is CAISDPLAGVAEQYF. For the CDR3, the DNA is TGTGCCATCAGTGATCCCCTAGCGGGAGTGGCCGAGCAGTACTTC.

Only a few counts were recorded for this clonotype. The CDR3 DNA is TGTGCCAGCAGCCAATCGGACAGGGGTTACGAGCAGTACTTC. Its protein is CASSQSDRGYEQYF. The chain links TRBV3-1 to TRBJ2-7; TRBD1 agrees at 9 bases. The CDR3 extends over 14 amino acids. From germline, CDR1 is LGHDT and CDR2 YNNKEL (reference sequence). Germline trimming cut 2 bases from V and 4 bases from J; bases unmatched to any gene: 3.

The rearrangement uses TRBV12-3 or TRBV12-4 and TRBJ2-1; D may be TRBD1 (5 bases). The CDR3 spans 15 residues. The V end was cut by 4 bases, the J end by 0 bases, with 10 bases between. CDR3 loop: CASSSAGFSYNEQFF. CDR3 sequence (DNA): TGTGCCAGCAGTTCCGCAGGGTTCTCCTACAATGAGCAGTTCTTC.

Only one count was recorded for this clonotype. This chain uses TRBV7-9 with TRBJ2-2; perhaps TRBD1 as D (6 bases). Germline CDR1 reads SEHNR; CDR2 reads FQNEAQ (reference sequence). V dropped 0 bases and J dropped 17 bases, with 13 bases sitting between them. CDR3 length equals 12 residues. Written as DNA, the CDR3 is TGTGCCAGCAGCTTAGCGACCCAGGGGATTTTTTTT. Translating gives CASSLATQGIFF.

This clonotype was detected many times. The chain is built from TRBV29-1 and TRBJ2-1; 10 bases are a match to TRBD1. This CDR3 is built from 15 residues. Trimming at V came to 7 bases and at J to 4 bases, leaving 10 bases not matched to a gene. CDR1 and CDR2 (germline): SQVTM, ANQGSEA. In DNA form, the CDR3 reads TGCAGCGCTTCCCGGACAGGGGGGACGTACAATGAGCAGTTCTTC. Its translation is CSASRTGGTYNEQFF.

A few counts support this clonotype. This rearrangement joins TRBV3-1 to TRBJ1-2; possibly TRBD1 for D (5 bases). CDR1 and CDR2 (germline): LGHDT, YNNKEL (reference sequence). The CDR3 is 14 amino acids. V was cut by 0 bases and J by 0 bases, with 5 bases left in between. The CDR3, as DNA: TGTGCCAGCAGCCAAGAAGGGGCTAACTATGGCTACACCTTC. It codes for CASSQEGANYGYTF. Supplemented by reference TRBV3-1 and TRBJ1-2, the full variable domain reads DTAVSQTPKYLVTQMGNDKSIKCEQNLGHDTMYWYKQDSKKFLKIMFSYNNKELIINETVPNRFSPKSPDKAHLNLHINSLELGDSAVYFCASSQEGANYGYTFGSGTRLTVV.

This rearrangement joins TRBV28 to TRBJ2-7, with 7 bases matching TRBD1. After removal of 4 bases from V and 0 bases from J, the junction contained 6 bases not matched to a gene. The CDR3 is 15 residues long. CDR1 is MDHEN and CDR2 is SYDVKM in the germline V gene. CDR3 protein: CASSSGQAYSYEQYF. CDR3 DNA sequence: TGTGCCAGCAGTTCCGGACAGGCTTACTCCTACGAGCAGTACTTC.

This clonotype has more than one count but fewer than ten. This chain links TRBV4-2 with TRBJ2-7; D is possibly TRBD2 (5 bases). Trimming shortened V by 4 bases and J by 2 bases, and 15 bases separated the two germline ends. The CDR3 sequence is 15 residues long. The germline V gene has CDR1 LGHNA and CDR2 YNFKEQ. The CDR3 coding sequence is TGTGCCAGCAGCCCAGAGCTAGCCGGCGCCTACGAGCAGTACTTC. Amino acids: CASSPELAGAYEQYF.

The chain uses TRBV6-2 or TRBV6-3 and TRBJ2-4, with TRBD1 identical over 8 bases. The CDR3 length is 17 residues. The germline CDR1 and CDR2 sequences are MNHEY and SVGEGT. Trimming took 2 bases from V and 0 from J; bases not matched to a gene: 6. CDR3 DNA: TGTGCCAGCAGTTACGCCGACAGGGGCGCAGCCAAAAACATTCAGTACTTC. This sequence encodes CASSYADRGAAKNIQYF.

This clonotype appeared a few times. This chain links TRBV12-3 or TRBV12-4 with TRBJ1-2; D might be TRBD1 (5 bases). The CDR3 spans 14 residues. The V and J ends lost 5 bases and 6 bases respectively, with 16 bases between them. CDR3: CASSPAGGRNGYTF. As DNA, the CDR3 is TGTGCCAGCAGTCCGGCTGGGGGAAGGAATGGCTACACCTTC.

This clonotype was detected only a few times. This rearrangement joins TRBV28 to TRBJ2-7, with unresolved D. The V end lost 6 bases, the J end lost 9 bases, and 12 bases lay between the germline ends. Looked up from germline, CDR1 is MDHEN and CDR2 is SYDVKM. This CDR3 is 11 amino acids long. The CDR3 region is CASSLGPLQYF. As DNA, the CDR3 is TGTGCCAGCAGCCTCGGACCGCTGCAGTACTTC.

The chain recombines TRBV6-6 with TRBJ2-1; TRBD2 matches at 9 bases. From germline, CDR1 is MNHNY and CDR2 SVGAGI (reference sequence). V gave up 8 bases and J gave up 4 bases; unmatched junction bases: 9. This CDR3 comprises 15 residues. In DNA, the CDR3 is TGTGCCAGCGGACCTAGCGGGGCCCGTTACAATGAGCAGTTCTTC. Translation: CASGPSGARYNEQFF.

This clonotype was counted only a few times. The rearrangement joins TRBV7-9 to TRBJ1-1, with TRBD1 as a possible D gene (5 bases). The CDR3 is 13 residues long. Deletions cut 5 bases from V and 4 bases from J, with 11 bases between. Germline CDR1 is SEHNR and CDR2 is FQNEAQ (reference sequence). The CDR3 loop reads CASSGGSTTEAFF. CDR3 DNA: TGTGCCAGCAGCGGGGGTTCGACCACTGAAGCTTTCTTT.

This clonotype was detected only a few times. The genes are TRBV12-3 or TRBV12-4 and TRBJ2-5, with D perhaps matching TRBD1 or TRBD2 (5 bases each). V gave up 3 bases and J gave up 5 bases, with 10 bases separating them. The CDR3 has 13 amino acids. The CDR3 region is CASSFTGHETQYF. DNA of the CDR3: TGTGCCAGCAGTTTTACGGGGCACGAGACCCAGTACTTC.

This clonotype has only a few counts. The rearrangement joins TRBV24-1 to TRBJ2-3, with 11 bases fitting TRBD2. Per germline, CDR1 KGHDR and CDR2 SFDVKD. V dropped 8 bases and J dropped 1; count of bases not matched to a gene: 7. CDR3 size: 16 residues. DNA for the CDR3: TGTGCCACCACCGCCGGGACTAGCGGAGGCACAGATACGCAGTATTTT. This codes for CATTAGTSGGTDTQYF.

This clonotype was counted between two and nine times. V is TRBV7-2 and J is TRBJ2-7, with D possibly TRBD1 on 7 matching bases. Trimming stripped 1 base from V and 1 base from J, with 11 bases between. Germline CDR1 SGHTA, CDR2 FQGNSA. The CDR3 totals 15 residues. Here the CDR3 DNA reads TGTGCCAGCAGCTTAGGCAGGGGGGAATCCTACGAGCAGTACTTC. Translating it yields CASSLGRGESYEQYF. The complete variable domain, with remaining parts taken from reference TRBV7-2 and TRBJ2-7, reads GAGVSQSPSNKVTEKGKDVELRCDPISGHTALYWYRQSLGQGLEFLIYFQGNSAPDKSGLPSDRFSAERTGGSVSTLTIQRTQQEDSAVYLCASSLGRGESYEQYFGPGTRLTVT.

There are a few counts of this clonotype. The chain joins TRBV7-2 to TRBJ2-7; D remains ambiguous. From germline, CDR1 is SGHTA and CDR2 FQGNSA. Deletions cut 2 bases from V and 6 bases from J, with 11 bases between. CDR3 length: 13 amino acids. CDR3 nucleotide sequence: TGTGCCAGCAGCTTACAGGTCCTATCCGAGCAGTACTTC. As protein: CASSLQVLSEQYF. The full variable domain, with the rest looked up from reference TRBV7-2 and TRBJ2-7, is GAGVSQSPSNKVTEKGKDVELRCDPISGHTALYWYRQSLGQGLEFLIYFQGNSAPDKSGLPSDRFSAERTGGSVSTLTIQRTQQEDSAVYLCASSLQVLSEQYFGPGTRLTVT.

V gene TRBV20-1 combines with J gene TRBJ2-6; D is uncertain. The V end was cut by 0 bases, the J end by 0 bases, with 15 bases between. CDR1 is DFQATT and CDR2 is SNEGSKA in the germline V gene (reference sequence). The CDR3 runs 18 residues. CDR3 region: CSARDGQRPPSGANVLTF. The CDR3 DNA follows: TGCAGTGCTAGAGATGGGCAGCGACCCCCCTCTGGGGCCAACGTCCTGACTTTC.

V and J are TRBV6-2 or TRBV6-3 and TRBJ2-7; possible D gene TRBD2, 6 bases. The CDR3 runs to 16 residues. Trimming shortened V by 4 bases and J by 2 bases, and 18 bases separated the two germline ends. Germline CDR1 and CDR2: MNHEY and SVGEGT. Written as DNA, the CDR3 is TGTGCCAGCAGTTCTGTAAAGGCGCGGGGCCCCTACGAGCAGTACTTC. It yields the protein CASSSVKARGPYEQYF.